A selection of T cell receptor beta chains follows, all from one sample in a study of CD8 T cells in ankylosing spondylitis. MiXCR, applied by TCRdb to the 5' RACE reads, yields one record per CDR3 protein. Of about 210,000 distinct CDR3 sequences detected, roughly 8.2% appear once; the ten largest clones hold 4% to 5%. The material sequenced was blood, either unsorted or a sorted T cell fraction (not recorded which). These receptors were collected from a female donor with ankylosing spondylitis or in good health (not recorded which). The CDR3 runs from the conserved cysteine through the conserved F or W. A D gene is named only where the DNA matches it firmly. Clone sizes are given selectively: once, few, many, or a class where the clone is expanded.

>TRBV3-1|NA|TRBJ2-1|many
TGTGCCAGCAGCCAAGTGGACAATGAGCAGTTCTTC
CASSQVDNEQFF
>TRBV4-1|NA|TRBJ2-7|NA
TGCGCCAGCAGCCAAGCAGGGGGAGGGCCATCCTACGAGCAGTACTTC
CASSQAGGGPSYEQYF
>TRBV4-2|TRBD2|TRBJ2-7|many
TGTGCCAGCAGCCCTTATAGCGGGAGACGAACCTACGAGCAGTACTTC
CASSPYSGRRTYEQYF
>TRBV20-1|TRBD1|TRBJ1-6|many
TGCAGTGCTAGAGTCGGGACAGGATATAATTCACCCCTCCACTTT
CSARVGTGYNSPLHF
>TRBV20-1|NA|TRBJ1-5|many
TGCAGTGCTGCGCCTGGGTCAGCTTGGGAGCCCCAGCATTTT
CSAAPGSAWEPQHF
>TRBV7-2|TRBD2|TRBJ2-1|many
TGTGCCAGCAGCTGGTCTAGCGGGGTACGCAATGAGCAGTTCTTC
CASSWSSGVRNEQFF
>TRBV7-9|TRBD1|TRBJ1-1|NA
TGTGCCAGCAGCTTAGGAGGGGGCGTGGACACTGAAGCTTTCTTT
CASSLGGGVDTEAFF
>TRBV15|NA|TRBJ1-1|many
TGTGCCACCAGCAGAGCAGGTAACACTGAAGCTTTCTTT
CATSRAGNTEAFF
>TRBV12-3/TRBV12-4|TRBD1|TRBJ2-3|many
TGTGCCAGCCTAGGGGGACAGGAGGTAGATACGCAGTATTTT
CASLGGQEVDTQYF
>TRBV7-8|NA|TRBJ1-1|many
TGTGCCAGCAGCTTAGCCTGGACTCTCGGCCGGAACACTGAAGCTTTCTTT
CASSLAWTLGRNTEAFF
>TRBV6-2/TRBV6-3|TRBD2|TRBJ2-3|many
TGTGCCAGCAGTTACTGGGCTAGCGGGAGTGGAGATACGCAGTATTTT
CASSYWASGSGDTQYF
>TRBV3-1|TRBD2|TRBJ2-1|many
TGTGCCAGCAGCCAAGCCGCCGATAGCGGGCTCCTTTACAATGAGCAGTTCTTC
CASSQAADSGLLYNEQFF
>TRBV5-1|NA|TRBJ2-5|many
TGCGCCAGCAGCTTGGACAGTTTCCAAGAGACCCAGTACTTC
CASSLDSFQETQYF
>TRBV5-1|TRBD1|TRBJ2-7|many
TGCGCCAGCAGCTTGTCTGGGACAGAAATCTCCGAGCAGTACTTC
CASSLSGTEISEQYF
>TRBV10-3|TRBD1|TRBJ1-2|many
TGTGCCATCAGTGAGTCGTCAGGGGACAGCGCAGATGGCTACACCTTC
CAISESSGDSADGYTF
>TRBV27|TRBD2|TRBJ2-7|many
TGTGCCAGCAGGGTAGCGGGAGCGCCCCTGGAGCAGTACTTC
CASRVAGAPLEQYF
>TRBV25-1|NA|TRBJ1-1|many
TGTGCCAGCAGATCGGACGGGAACACTGAAGCTTTCTTT
CASRSDGNTEAFF
>TRBV11-2|NA|TRBJ2-6|NA
TGTGCCAGCAGCTTAGATCCAGGGGGGGATCCCTCTGGGGCCAACGTCCTGACTTTC
CASSLDPGGDPSGANVLTF
>TRBV12-3/TRBV12-4|NA|TRBJ1-4|many
TGTGCCAGCAGTTTAGGTGCAGCAACTAATGAAAAACTGTTTTTT
CASSLGAATNEKLFF
>TRBV7-3|NA|TRBJ2-5|NA
TGTGTCAGCAGCTTAGGTGCAGGACGAGGCCAAGAGACCCAGTACTTC
CVSSLGAGRGQETQYF
>TRBV7-6|NA|TRBJ2-1|many
TGTGCCAGCAGCTCCAAGGGGACTCCTTCCTACAATGAGCAGTTCTTC
CASSSKGTPSYNEQFF
>TRBV5-1|NA|TRBJ1-1|many
TGCGCCAGCAGCTTGGGCCTCGGGGGCGTCACTGAAGCTTTCTTT
CASSLGLGGVTEAFF
>TRBV12-3/TRBV12-4|NA|TRBJ1-2|many
TGTGCCAGCAGTTTGGACCCTCCCTATGGCTACACCTTC
CASSLDPPYGYTF
>TRBV7-2|TRBD1|TRBJ2-1|few
TGTGCCAGCAGCCAAGCGGACAGGTACTACAATGAGCAGTTCTTC
CASSQADRYYNEQFF
>TRBV5-8|NA|TRBJ2-1|many
TGTGCCAGCAGCTTCCAGGGTAAGGGACCCTACAATGAGCAGTTCTTC
CASSFQGKGPYNEQFF
>TRBV19|NA|TRBJ1-2|many
TGTGCCAGTACGGGGGAAAGGTACAGGGTAAACTATGGCTACACCTTC
CASTGERYRVNYGYTF
>TRBV28|NA|TRBJ1-1|many
TGTGCCAGCAGTTCGGCCCCCGGGAGTTTCTTT
CASSSAPGSFF
>TRBV10-3|TRBD2|TRBJ2-1|many
TGTGCCACGAGGACTAGCGGGTCGTTACTTAGCTCCTACAATGAGCAGTTCTTC
CATRTSGSLLSSYNEQFF
>TRBV6-6|NA|TRBJ2-7|many
TGTGCCAGCACAAATTTGGAGGCCCACGAGCAGTACTTC
CASTNLEAHEQYF
>TRBV20-1|TRBD2|TRBJ2-1|NA
TGCAGTACCTGGGGACTAGCGGGGGATGAGCAGTTCTTC
CSTWGLAGDEQFF
>TRBV12-3/TRBV12-4|TRBD2|TRBJ2-3|NA
TGTGCCAGCAGCACCCACGGGAGGGCGGGCGATACGCAGTATTTT
CASSTHGRAGDTQYF
>TRBV9|NA|TRBJ2-1|many
TGTGCCAGCAGCGTAGGCCTGGGCCATGAGCAGTTCTTC
CASSVGLGHEQFF
>TRBV19|TRBD2|TRBJ2-1|many
TGTGCCAGTAGTATGAAAGCGGGAGGGCATCTCTTC
CASSMKAGGHLF
>TRBV6-5|NA|TRBJ1-2|many
TGTGCCAGCAGTTACGGGGGAGGCTACACCTTC
CASSYGGGYTF
>TRBV2|NA|TRBJ2-7|few
TGTGCCGGGCGGGCTTCTCCCGTCTCCTACGAGCAGTACTTC
CAGRASPVSYEQYF
>TRBV7-9|NA|TRBJ2-7|many
TGTGCCAGCAGCTTTACAGGCCGCACCTACGAGCAGTACTTC
CASSFTGRTYEQYF
>TRBV19|NA|TRBJ1-5|many
TGTGCCAGTAGTAGCCAAGGTGGAGGGAAGCCCCAGCATTTT
CASSSQGGGKPQHF
>TRBV5-1|TRBD2|TRBJ2-1|many
TGCGCCAGCAGCTTGGCCGGGACTAGAGATTTGAAGCAGTTCTTC
CASSLAGTRDLKQFF
>TRBV7-2|NA|TRBJ2-4|NA
TGTGCCAGCAGCTCAGGGGTAGCCAAAAACATTCAGTACTTC
CASSSGVAKNIQYF
>TRBV29-1|TRBD2|TRBJ2-3|many
TGCAGCTCCTGGACTAGCGGGAGAGCGGCAGATACGCAGTATTTT
CSSWTSGRAADTQYF
>TRBV7-9|TRBD1|TRBJ1-3|few
TGTGCCAGCAGCTCATTCACAGGGGTTGGAAACACCATATATTTT
CASSSFTGVGNTIYF
>TRBV28|NA|TRBJ1-1|many
TGTGCCAGCAGTTTTTCAGGGAAGGGCACTGAAGCTTTCTTT
CASSFSGKGTEAFF
>TRBV11-2|TRBD2|TRBJ2-3|few
TGTGCCAGCAGCTTCGGGACTAGCCCAGATACGCAGTATTTT
CASSFGTSPDTQYF
>TRBV5-1|TRBD1|TRBJ1-6|many
TGCGCCAGCAGCTTGGCGGGACAGGGGATTTCACCCCTCCACTTT
CASSLAGQGISPLHF
>TRBV7-9|NA|TRBJ2-7|few
TGTGCCAGCAGCCAGCGGTCTGGCTCCTACGAGCAGTACTTC
CASSQRSGSYEQYF
>TRBV7-9|NA|TRBJ2-1|many
TGTGCCAGCAGCTTTTCGGCGGGGGAGCAGTTCTTC
CASSFSAGEQFF
>TRBV20-1|NA|TRBJ2-7|many
TGCAGTGCTAGCTTCGGCGGACTATCCTACGAGCAGTACTTC
CSASFGGLSYEQYF
>TRBV12-3/TRBV12-4|NA|TRBJ2-7|NA
TGTGCCAGCAGTCCCTCAGGCTACGAGCAGTACTTC
CASSPSGYEQYF
>TRBV11-2|NA|TRBJ2-5|many
TGTGCCAGCAGCTTAGTATGGGAGAAAGAGACCCAGTACTTC
CASSLVWEKETQYF
>TRBV20-1|NA|TRBJ2-7|many
TGCAGTGCCTTACCCGGTATCCCCTACGAGCAGTACTTC
CSALPGIPYEQYF
>TRBV4-2|NA|TRBJ2-3|many
TGTGCCAGCAGCCAAGATTCGAGGGGGATTACTTGGACAGATACGCAGTATTTT
CASSQDSRGITWTDTQYF